A selection of T cell receptor beta chains follows, all from one sample in a study of T cells in Graves' hyperthyroidism and ophthalmopathy. TCRdb reprocessed the multiplex PCR reads via MiXCR and lists one record per CDR3 protein. This table has about 380,000 distinct CDR3 sequences, roughly 14% appearing once. Sequencing input: blood. The receptors were sampled from a woman between 55 and 75 years old with Graves' hyperthyroidism. The CDR3 runs from the conserved cysteine through the conserved F or W. A D gene is named only where the DNA matches it firmly. Clone sizes are given selectively: once, few, many, or a class where the clone is expanded.

TRBJ2-7,TRBV6-2/TRBV6-3,TRBD2,many,CASPLGGGPCEQYF,TGTGCCAGCCCCTTGGGGGGAGGGCCTTGCGAGCAGTACTTC
TRBJ1-2,TRBV6-1,TRBD1,many,CASRSPRDRGTGYTF,TGTGCCAGCAGGTCCCCCCGGGACAGGGGGACTGGCTACACCTTC
TRBJ2-4,TRBV4-1,.,few,CASSQSGYIQYF,TGCGCCAGCAGCCAATCTGGATACATTCAGTACTTC
TRBJ2-2,TRBV5-1,.,.,CASSTTVDTGELFF,TGCGCCAGCAGCACGACTGTGGACACCGGGGAGCTGTTTTTT
TRBJ2-1,TRBV12-3/TRBV12-4,.,many,CASSPRAAAYNEQFF,TGTGCCAGCAGTCCTCGGGCGGCGGCCTACAATGAGCAGTTCTTC
TRBJ1-4,TRBV18,.,many,CASSPPGFREKLFF,TGTGCCAGCTCACCACCGGGGTTTCGAGAAAAACTGTTTTTT
TRBJ1-1,TRBV12-3/TRBV12-4,.,many,CASSSPGPTEAFF,TGTGCCAGCAGTTCACCGGGACCGACTGAAGCTTTCTTT
TRBJ2-2,TRBV20-1,TRBD2,.,CSATRGGGNGGELFF,TGCAGTGCTACCCGGGGGGGGGGCAACGGCGGGGAGCTGTTTTTT
TRBJ1-2,TRBV7-2,TRBD1,many,CASSLVGTDYGYTF,TGTGCCAGCAGCTTAGTTGGGACAGACTATGGCTACACCTTC
TRBJ2-1,TRBV28,TRBD2,many,CASSLYGSGNNEQFF,TGTGCCAGCAGTTTATACGGGAGCGGGAACAATGAGCAGTTCTTC
TRBJ2-3,TRBV6-1,.,many,CASSRPGSAADTQYF,TGTGCCAGCAGTCGCCCGGGATCAGCGGCAGATACGCAGTATTTT
TRBJ2-5,TRBV19,TRBD2,few,CASSKGGTSGQETQYF,TGTGCCAGTAGTAAGGGTGGGACTAGCGGCCAAGAGACCCAGTACTTC
TRBJ1-6,TRBV6-1,TRBD1,.,CASRTSGGSPLHF,TGTGCCAGCCGTACTTCAGGGGGTTCACCCCTCCACTTT
TRBJ2-1,TRBV18,.,few,CASSSGRNNEQFF,TGTGCCAGCTCAAGCGGACGGAACAATGAGCAGTTCTTC
TRBJ2-1,TRBV30,TRBD2,.,CACPREAGVGSEQFF,TGCGCCTGTCCCCGCGAAGCGGGAGTGGGTAGTGAGCAGTTCTTC
TRBJ2-1,TRBV4-1,.,few,CASSQDEVPYNEQFF,TGCGCCAGCAGCCAAGATGAGGTCCCCTACAATGAGCAGTTCTTC
TRBJ1-1,TRBV20-1,.,many,CSARDRVAATEAFF,TGCAGTGCTAGAGATAGGGTCGCGGCCACTGAAGCTTTCTTT